This T cell receptor (beta chain) was identified in a study of cytomegalovirus exposure and HLA in healthy donors. PCR used 60 Vbeta primers and 13 Jbeta primers. TCRdb's copy holds only in-frame clones and misses some; the assay was immunoSEQ multiplex PCR. The sample lists roughly 99,000 clones; approximately 80% were seen once. J lost 0 bases, V lost 5 bases, and 9 bases had no gene match. CDR3 length: 16 residues. Germline values: CDR1 SEHNR, CDR2 FQNEAQ (reference sequence). The sample taken for sequencing was PBMCs. This rearrangement joins TRBV7-9 to TRBJ1-1; TRBD1 matches 7 bases. The sequence was collected from a male donor in good health and CMV-seronegative. The CDR3 region is CASSLNPQGLNTEAFF. Written as DNA, the CDR3 is TGTGCCAGCAGCCTTAATCCACAGGGGTTGAACACTGAAGCTTTCTTT. Filled out from reference TRBV7-9 and TRBJ1-1, the complete variable domain reads DTGVSQNPRHKITKRGQNVTFRCDPISEHNRLYWYRQTLGQGPEFLTYFQNEAQLEKSRLLSDRFSAERPKGSFSTLEIQRTEQGDSAMYLCASSLNPQGLNTEAFFGQGTRLTVV.